This T cell receptor beta chain was identified in a study of cytomegalovirus exposure and HLA in healthy donors (dated 2017 in TCRdb). For the study in its entirety: An earlier analysis of several hundred of the donors reported 276 Gb of sequence data and about 120 million unique TCR beta sequences obtained from around 190 million T cells. Roughly 300 gigabases of sequencing data and around 85 million unique TCR sequences made up an early release that covered roughly 670 HLA-typed donors. The number of donors typed differed by locus, with 629-630 for A, B, C, DRB1 and DQB1, more than 500 for DQA1, 600 to 610 for DPA1, and under 490 for DPB1. The study aimed to test whether cataloging public T cell receptors could reveal signatures of past pathogen exposure. In the later analysis, no new phenotypic data were used to find candidate immune exposures; instead, reliance was placed on TCR beta sequences and their occurrence across donors. In addition to the first cohort of 666 subjects, a separate validation cohort of approximately 130 different subjects was used. High-throughput TCR immunosequencing, statistical association of individual TCRs with disease status, and machine learning were combined to predict cytomegalovirus infection status. The T cell repertoires of 550 to 850 subjects were profiled by immunosequencing and related to cytomegalovirus serostatus. An earlier analysis of some 500 of the donors applied high-throughput TCR beta sequencing to assess whether each TCR beta V gene segment acted as functional or pseudogenic. Every repertoire in the discovery cohort had been generated on one and the same sequencing platform. Among roughly 400 genotyped donors of the cohort, an average of around 250,000 unique TCR beta nucleotide sequences was sequenced per donor, of which about 20% were non-productive. Several DR-DQ haplotypes were handled as single units for association and clustering because linkage in the cohort was strong. A later genetic analysis used genome-wide SNP genotypes for about 65% of the 666 donors, treating that subset as a discovery cohort. A later analysis re-analyzed previously published TCR beta repertoires from 650 to 800 donors and added high-resolution HLA genotyping to study TCR occurrence patterns. Among the roughly 370 genotyped donors, around 81% belonged to the genetic ancestry cluster associated with self-reported Caucasian donors. Donor age, sex, ethnicity and CMV serostatus were collected together with the repertoire data. HLA typing covered class I and class II loci at four-digit resolution.

V loses 0 bases at its end and J loses 4 bases; junction bases beyond the gene matches: 2. From its cysteine to its phenylalanine, the CDR3 spans 14 amino acids. Just CDR3 DNA is preserved here, 42 bases in frame from base 1. CDR1 and CDR2 were assigned from the germline V gene as LGHNA and YSLEER. The receptor library was made with the immunoSEQ multiplex PCR assay. For the multiplex PCR, a mixture combining 60 forward primers for TCR Vbeta segments and 13 reverse primers for TCR Jbeta segments was used. The CDR3 region of rearranged TCR beta genes was amplified from genomic DNA by a multiplex PCR assay. The Illumina HiSeq System was used to sequence the amplified TCR beta libraries as 87-base-pair reads. For the original study's pipeline: A later analysis tallied 80 million to 95 million unique TCR beta chains across the 550 to 850 repertoires, and some 10 million of those chains were shared by two or more donors. To remove PCR and sequencing errors, raw reads were error-corrected and collapsed into unique sequences using a nearest-neighbor algorithm that merged closely related sequences. V, D and J gene segments were assigned by aligning CDR3 sequences to IMGT reference sequences. For a sequence to be retained, a match of at least six nucleotides was required to both a V gene segment and a J gene segment. Rearrangements were classified as productive when the CDR3 lacked stop codons and remained in frame with V and J, and all other rearrangements were classified as non-productive. CDR3 was defined by IMGT convention, running from the second conserved V-encoded cysteine to the conserved J-encoded phenylalanine. The earlier analysis of about 590 of the donors excluded sequences that lacked an unambiguous match to a single V gene segment. In an earlier analysis of some 590 of the donors, a V segment was called functional when productive rearrangements were above 56.7%, and segregating when the standard deviation between donors exceeded 5%. A statistical classification framework was developed to diagnose cytomegalovirus status using the catalog of TCR beta chain sequences. A later analysis assigned V and J genes by comparing TCR nucleotide sequences with IMGT/GENE-DB human TR gene sequences. Using the TCRdist pipeline, a later analysis assigned CDR3 sequences along with most-parsimonious VDJ recombination scenarios. In a later analysis, each TCR beta chain was defined by its CDR3 amino acid sequence together with its V-gene family, and reads lacking a unique V-gene family were excluded. As a way to deal with suspected cross-contamination and a sequencing artifact, a later analysis dropped 450 to 700 nucleotide sequences that were highly shared and had low generation probability. A later analysis calculated a clonal expansion index for each public chain from normalized within-repertoire ranks of inferred template counts. A later analysis computed generation probabilities with a VDJ recombination model fitted to out-of-frame rearrangements, and checked the results against IGoR. A later analysis scored TCR-TCR, TCR-HLA and TCR-CMV co-occurrence with hypergeometric tests, applying a repertoire-size bias correction to TCR pairs. To estimate false discovery rates, a later analysis permuted the HLA or CMV assignments 20 times. In a later analysis, co-occurring TCRs were grouped using DBSCAN, and TCRdist sequence similarity was added for clustering within HLA-allele-positive subsets. Repertoires with fewer than 30,000 or more than 120,000 public chains, plus five repertoires with anomalous nucleotide sharing, were excluded from co-occurrence clustering. TCRdb carries this immuneACCESS record with in-frame sequences only. Its versions omit some clonotypes, under half of them owing to an unresolved V gene in the studies checked, with the rest unexplained. D and trimming were read from the DNA, whereas the V and J calls and clone size are those reported in that table. The sample contains 180,000 or so clones, roughly 80% of them found a single time. The top ten clones comprise about 4.3% of the sample.

The study at large found these results: According to a later analysis, parvovirus B19, influenza, CMV and Epstein-Barr virus appeared linked to several top co-occurrence clusters. A later genetic analysis reported fewer N-insertions in productive TCRs among donors in an Asian-associated ancestry cluster than the approximately 670-donor mean. The sequencing pipeline was judged likely to have produced a cluster of highly shared sequence variants as a technical artifact. Roughly uniform sequencing depth across donors was assumed in presence/absence analyses, although this assumption may not hold. Because the 87-base-pair reads could not distinguish some IMGT-functional V segments, including TRBV6-2 and TRBV6-3, those segments were excluded. It was suggested by the authors that the approach could potentially be generalized to other disease states and immunological phenotypes. Strong co-occurrence of HLA alleles, especially DR and DQ, made assigning TCR associations to individual alleles difficult. Immune exposure information for the cohort was limited to CMV serostatus. In this cohort, only TCR beta chains were sequenced, and detectable features were limited by the absence of alpha or paired-chain data. In an earlier analysis of some 500 of the donors, most TCR beta V segments were observed in productive rearrangements about 90% or about 30% of the time, broadly matching IMGT annotations. HLA typing was unavailable for some donors at each locus, so association tests used only the typed subset. In a later analysis, most CMV-associated TCR beta chains were found to appear HLA-restricted, with HLA associations seemingly driven largely by CMV exposure. In a later analysis, HLA-associated TCR beta chains were found to be more clonally expanded and to have lower generation probabilities than equally common non-associated chains. A further reported finding was that TCR beta sequences accurately predicted the HLA-A and HLA-B alleles for most subjects in the first cohort. In vitro tests confirmed that a few of the cytomegalovirus-associated TCR beta chains recognize cytomegalovirus antigens. The study gave a list of 150 to 200 TCR beta chains associated with cytomegalovirus. While some public TCRs were present in many individuals, most TCR sequences turned up only very rarely across donors. Specific HLA alleles were associated with roughly 16,000 TCR beta sequences at a false discovery rate of 0.05 in a later analysis. The classifier was reported to diagnose cytomegalovirus status with high specificity and sensitivity in both the original cohort and the validation cohort. Because counts were too low, under 20 rarely observed V segments, including chromosome 9 orphons, were left out of the earlier analysis of 587 of the donors. V-gene and J-gene trimming of TCR beta chains was associated with a missense DCLRE1C variant in a later genetic analysis, and the association was replicated in an independent cohort. In a later analysis, the rate of TCR association differed among HLA loci, with DRB1 alleles having the most associated TCRs and HLA-C alleles having the fewest. Correlated functional status among segregating V segments might reflect linkage disequilibrium, but an unknown experimental factor could not be ruled out.

In total, roughly 670 healthy bone marrow donors made up the cohort. All cohort members were sampled while nominally healthy, although unrecorded immune exposures were likely present. The donor tested CMV seropositive and was one of the 289 seropositive cohort members. Each donor provided a peripheral blood sample, and peripheral blood mononuclear cells were used for TCR beta sequencing. Genomic DNA was extracted from the blood cell samples with the Qiagen DNeasy Blood Extraction Kit. Turning to this clone: Its antigen target is currently unknown. No quality values exist for individual bases; no much larger clone is one base distant.

The sequenced material came from PBMCs. The chain is encoded by TRBV4-3 joined to TRBJ1-2, and TRBD1 matches 7 of the central bases. This receptor was identified in a woman aged 50 to 60 in good health and CMV-seropositive. The bases are TGCGCCAGCAGCCAAGAGGCAGGGGGCTATGGCTACACCTTC. Translation gives CASSQEAGGYGYTF.